This is a list of T cell receptor beta chains from one sample in a study of PD-L1 blockade in urothelial cancer. Clones were sequenced by immunoSEQ multiplex PCR, and TCRdb holds only the in-frame ones, with some missing. The sample includes about 63,000 clones, roughly 80% seen only once; the top ten take roughly 5%. The source material was PBMCs, sampled around atezolizumab (anti-PD-L1) treatment. All receptors come from a man between 65 and 85 years old with urothelial cancer. The CDR3 runs from the conserved cysteine through the conserved F or W. The order of the fields is V gene, CDR3 length, CDR3 protein.

TRBV9 | 14 | CASSAQGFTDTQYF
TRBV19 | 16 | CASGDRGVSSNQPQHF
TRBV5-1 | 18 | CASSLNPTSGGSYNEQFF
TRBV9 | 13 | CASSVEAGGGYTF
TRBV18 | 16 | CASSPSKDRGNTEAFF
TRBV9 | 13 | CASSVRDQETQYF
TRBV27 | 17 | CASSPQGLVQGSTEAFF
TRBV10-3 | 14 | CAIRAQGETVEQYF
TRBV2 | 14 | CASSKQGVDYEQYF
TRBV9 | 15 | CASSVERDETGELFF
TRBV27 | 14 | CASSRGEARYEQYF
TRBV19 | 14 | CASSIGGDNQPQHF
TRBV7-9 | 15 | CASSLEGGTGNTIYF
TRBV7-2 | 14 | CASSLRTGDYEQYF
TRBV9 | 17 | CASSVGAGRNLGDTQYF
TRBV7-2 | 15 | CASSSPLSTQETQYF
TRBV29-1 | 15 | CSVALAGGFTDTQYF
TRBV10-3 | 17 | CAISDSAGKGRTYEQYF
TRBV11-2 | 16 | CASSPGDRGTSDTQYF
TRBV4-1 | 17 | CASSQEGAGGPYNEQFF
TRBV29-1 | 14 | CSVALTARIETQYF
TRBV6-1 | 12 | CASKRAPDTQYF
TRBV2 | 15 | CASSEWGGVAYGYTF
TRBV9 | 15 | CASSVEGSGGNTIYF
TRBV18 | 14 | CASSEAGGDNEQFF
TRBV4-3 | 15 | CASSPVAQSTDTQYF
TRBV10-3 | 15 | CAIRGTSGANNEQFF
TRBV7-6 | 13 | CASSQTQDETQYF
TRBV4-2 | 16 | CASSQDSGSSYNEQFF
TRBV27 | 15 | CASSLDRGKENIQYF
TRBV30 | 17 | CAWSVRERSAPNEKLFF
TRBV19 | 13 | CASTSLMNTEAFF
TRBV6-5 | 16 | CASSYSRAGFPYGYTF
TRBV6-1 | 14 | CASSREWGNQPQHF
TRBV10-3 | 13 | CAISEGIAGGRYF
TRBV11-3 | 13 | CASSSSVYNEQFF
TRBV5-1 | 13 | CASSLSGAGEQFF
TRBV5-1 | 17 | CASSSGTSGRSTDTQYF
TRBV25-1 | 15 | CASSERMTEQETQYF
TRBV11-2 | 14 | CASSSRSGGTEAFF
TRBV7-9 | 13 | CASTWGRGTEAFF
TRBV6-1 | 13 | CASSEQGGGTQYF
TRBV27 | 13 | CASTNLYTGELFF
TRBV7-9 | 14 | CASSLSGSTGELFF
TRBV4-2 | 14 | CASSQEGQNYEQYF
TRBV19 | 15 | CASTRRGQANSPLHF
TRBV2 | 15 | CASSEQSFLQETQYF
TRBV10-3 | 14 | CAISESTRNYGYTF
TRBV7-2 | 15 | CASSLNEDLRETQYF
TRBV7-2 | 16 | CASSLVGRGHGNEQFF
TRBV18 | 14 | CASSPPYGYNEQFF
TRBV10-3 | 15 | CAISGTAGLAYEQYF
TRBV13 | 16 | CASSPGTGGAIGEQFF
TRBV7-9 | 14 | CASSLGTGGETQYF
TRBV6-1 | 17 | CASSDFLGGGHGDTQYF